This note documents a single T cell receptor (beta chain) sequence. As yet, its antigen is unknown. The length of the CDR3 is 13 residues. CDR1 SEHNR and CDR2 FQNEAQ come from the germline V gene (reference sequence). V was cut by 2 bases and J by 10 bases, with 12 bases left in between. The data originate from a study of T cell repertoires in cytomegalovirus infection. Findings and limits, study-wide: The ex vivo response showed dominance by HLA-C-restricted CMV-specific TCR beta clonotypes.

TCRdb called the reads again in MiXCR, with one record for every CDR3 protein. The data show hundreds of thousands of distinct CDR3 sequences, with approximately 25% seen just once and 7.5% to 9% held by the top ten. The chain recombines TRBV7-9 with TRBJ2-1; no clear D gene. The receptor comes from a human donor in good health (CMV status not recorded). Some clones in this sample may be carry-over from other donors' samples. The sequenced sample was CD8+ T cells from PBMCs. This CDR3 is CASSLSQSREQFF. CDR3 nucleotides: TGTGCCAGCAGCTTAAGTCAGAGCAGGGAGCAGTTCTTC.